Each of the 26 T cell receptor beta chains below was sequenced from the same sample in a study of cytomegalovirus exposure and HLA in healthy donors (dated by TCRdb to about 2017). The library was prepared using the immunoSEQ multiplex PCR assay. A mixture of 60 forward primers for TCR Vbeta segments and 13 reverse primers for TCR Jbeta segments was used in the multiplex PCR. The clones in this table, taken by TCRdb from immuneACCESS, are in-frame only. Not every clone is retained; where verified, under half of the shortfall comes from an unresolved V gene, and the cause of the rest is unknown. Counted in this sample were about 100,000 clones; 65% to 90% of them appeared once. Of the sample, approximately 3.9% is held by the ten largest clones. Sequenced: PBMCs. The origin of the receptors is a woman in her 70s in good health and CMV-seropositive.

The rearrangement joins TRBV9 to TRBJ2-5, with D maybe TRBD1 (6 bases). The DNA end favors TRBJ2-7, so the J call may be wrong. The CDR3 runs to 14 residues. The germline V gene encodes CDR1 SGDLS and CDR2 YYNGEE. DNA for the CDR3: TGTGCCAGCAGCCCTCGGGGCAGGGGATACGAGCAGTACTTC. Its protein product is CASSPRGRGYEQYF.

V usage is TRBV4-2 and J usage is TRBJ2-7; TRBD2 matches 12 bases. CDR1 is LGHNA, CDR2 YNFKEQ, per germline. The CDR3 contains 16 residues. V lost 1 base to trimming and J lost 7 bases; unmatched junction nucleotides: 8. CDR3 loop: CASSQGVSGLAGEQYF. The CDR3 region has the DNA TGTGCCAGCAGCCAAGGAGTGTCCGGACTAGCGGGGGAGCAGTACTTC.

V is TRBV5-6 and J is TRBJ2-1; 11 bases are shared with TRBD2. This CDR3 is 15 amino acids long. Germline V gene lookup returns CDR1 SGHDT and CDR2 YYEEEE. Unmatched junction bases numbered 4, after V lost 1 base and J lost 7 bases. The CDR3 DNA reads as TGTGCCAGCAGCTTGTCCCTAGCGGGAGGTAATGAGCAGTTCTTC. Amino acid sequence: CASSLSLAGGNEQFF.

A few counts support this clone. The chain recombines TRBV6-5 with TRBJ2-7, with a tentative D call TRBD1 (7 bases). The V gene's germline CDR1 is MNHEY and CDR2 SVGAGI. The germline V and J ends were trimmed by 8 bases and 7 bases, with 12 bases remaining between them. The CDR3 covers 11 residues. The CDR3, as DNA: TGTGCCAGCCAGGGGGGTTGGGAGCAGTACTTC. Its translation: CASQGGWEQYF.

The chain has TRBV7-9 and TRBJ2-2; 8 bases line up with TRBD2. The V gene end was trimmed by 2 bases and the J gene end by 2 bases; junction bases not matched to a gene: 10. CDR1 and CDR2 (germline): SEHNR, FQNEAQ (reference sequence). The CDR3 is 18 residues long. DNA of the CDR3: TGTGCCAGCAGCTTACCAGGGCGTCTAGCGGGCAACACCGGGGAGCTGTTTTTT. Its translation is CASSLPGRLAGNTGELFF. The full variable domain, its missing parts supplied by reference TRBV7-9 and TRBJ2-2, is DTGVSQNPRHKITKRGQNVTFRCDPISEHNRLYWYRQTLGQGPEFLTYFQNEAQLEKSRLLSDRFSAERPKGSFSTLEIQRTEQGDSAMYLCASSLPGRLAGNTGELFFGEGSRLTVL.

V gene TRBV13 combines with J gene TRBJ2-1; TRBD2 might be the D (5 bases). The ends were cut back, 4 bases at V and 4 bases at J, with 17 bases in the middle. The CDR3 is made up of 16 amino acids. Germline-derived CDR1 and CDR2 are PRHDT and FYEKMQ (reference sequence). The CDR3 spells CASSSPGIYGYNEQFF. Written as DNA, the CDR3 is TGTGCCAGCAGCTCCCCGGGGATTTACGGGTACAATGAGCAGTTCTTC.

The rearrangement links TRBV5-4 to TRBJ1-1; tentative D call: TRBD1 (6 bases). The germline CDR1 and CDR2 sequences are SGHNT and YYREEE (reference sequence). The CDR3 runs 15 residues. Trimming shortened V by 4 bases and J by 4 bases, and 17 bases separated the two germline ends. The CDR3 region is CASSPGAKGSTEAFF. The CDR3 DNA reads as TGTGCCAGCAGCCCAGGGGCGAAGGGGAGCACTGAAGCTTTCTTT.

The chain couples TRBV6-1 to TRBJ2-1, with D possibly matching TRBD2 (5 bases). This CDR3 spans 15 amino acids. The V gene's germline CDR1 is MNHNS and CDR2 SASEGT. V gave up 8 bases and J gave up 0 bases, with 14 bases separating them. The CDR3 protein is CASRVALSSYNEQFF. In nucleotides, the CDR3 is TGTGCCAGCCGGGTAGCGTTGAGCTCCTACAATGAGCAGTTCTTC.

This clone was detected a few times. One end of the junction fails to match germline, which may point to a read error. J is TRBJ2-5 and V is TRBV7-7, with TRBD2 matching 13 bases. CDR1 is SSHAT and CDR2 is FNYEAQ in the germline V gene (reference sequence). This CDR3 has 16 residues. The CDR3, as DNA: TGTGCTAGCAGCTTAGCGAGGACTAGCGGGAGAGAGACCCAGTACTTC. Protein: CASSLARTSGRETQYF.

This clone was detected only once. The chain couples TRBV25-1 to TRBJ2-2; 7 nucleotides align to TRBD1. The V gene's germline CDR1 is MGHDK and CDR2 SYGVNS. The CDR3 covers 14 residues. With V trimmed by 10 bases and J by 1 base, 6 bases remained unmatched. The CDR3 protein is CATMGQLNTGELFF. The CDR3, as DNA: TGTGCCACTATGGGACAGCTGAACACCGGGGAGCTGTTTTTT.

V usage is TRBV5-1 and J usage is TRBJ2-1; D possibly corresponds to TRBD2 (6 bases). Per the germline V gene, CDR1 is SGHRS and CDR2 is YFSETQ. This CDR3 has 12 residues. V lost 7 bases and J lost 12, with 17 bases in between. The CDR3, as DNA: TGCGCCAGCTCCTACGGGGAGGTTGGGCAGTTCTTC. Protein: CASSYGEVGQFF.

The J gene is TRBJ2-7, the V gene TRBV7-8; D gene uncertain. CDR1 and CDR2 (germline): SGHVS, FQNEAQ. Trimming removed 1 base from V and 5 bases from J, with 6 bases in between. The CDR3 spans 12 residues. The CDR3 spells CASSLVRDEQYF. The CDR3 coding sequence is TGTGCCAGCAGCTTAGTACGAGACGAGCAGTACTTC.

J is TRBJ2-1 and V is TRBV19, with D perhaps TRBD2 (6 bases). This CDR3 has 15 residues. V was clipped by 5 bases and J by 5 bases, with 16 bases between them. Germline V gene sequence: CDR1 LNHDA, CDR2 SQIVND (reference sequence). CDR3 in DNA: TGTGCCAGTAGTCCCTGGGACTCCTTAAACAATGAGCAGTTCTTC. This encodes CASSPWDSLNNEQFF.

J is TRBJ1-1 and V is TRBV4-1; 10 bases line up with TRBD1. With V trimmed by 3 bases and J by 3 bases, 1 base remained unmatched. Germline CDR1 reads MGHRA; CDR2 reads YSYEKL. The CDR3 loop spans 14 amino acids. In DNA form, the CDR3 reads TGCGCCAGCAGCCACGGGACAGGGGACACTGAAGCTTTCTTT. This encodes CASSHGTGDTEAFF.

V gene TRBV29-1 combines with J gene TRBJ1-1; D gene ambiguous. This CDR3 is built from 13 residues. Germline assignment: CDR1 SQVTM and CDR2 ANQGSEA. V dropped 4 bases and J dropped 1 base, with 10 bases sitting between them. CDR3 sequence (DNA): TGCAGCGTTGCGGGATTGGGGAACACTGAAGCTTTCTTT. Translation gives CSVAGLGNTEAFF.

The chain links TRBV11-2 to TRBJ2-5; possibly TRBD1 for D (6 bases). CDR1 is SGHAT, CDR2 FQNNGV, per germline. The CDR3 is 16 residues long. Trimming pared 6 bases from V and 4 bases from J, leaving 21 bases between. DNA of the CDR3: TGTGCCAGCAGTTATGACAGGTTTGGGGGACGAGAGACCCAGTACTTC. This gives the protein CASSYDRFGGRETQYF.

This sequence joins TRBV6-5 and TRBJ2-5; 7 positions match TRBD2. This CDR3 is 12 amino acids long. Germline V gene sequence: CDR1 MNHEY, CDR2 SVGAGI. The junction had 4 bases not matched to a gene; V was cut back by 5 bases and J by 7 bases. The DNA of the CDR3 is TGTGCCAGCAGTCCCAGCGGGGTGACCCAGTACTTC. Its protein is CASSPSGVTQYF.

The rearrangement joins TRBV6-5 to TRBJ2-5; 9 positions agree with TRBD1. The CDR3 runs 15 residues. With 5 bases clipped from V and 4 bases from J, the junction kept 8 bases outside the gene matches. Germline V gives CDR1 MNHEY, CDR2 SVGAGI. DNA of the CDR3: TGTGCCAGCAGTGGCCGCGACAGGGGGTTAGAGACCCAGTACTTC. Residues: CASSGRDRGLETQYF.

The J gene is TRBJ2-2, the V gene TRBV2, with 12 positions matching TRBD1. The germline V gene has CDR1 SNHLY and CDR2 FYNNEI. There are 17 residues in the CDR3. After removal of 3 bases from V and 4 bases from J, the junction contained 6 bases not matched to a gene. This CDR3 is CASSDQGQGATTGELFF. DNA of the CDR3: TGTGCCAGCAGTGATCAGGGACAGGGGGCGACCACCGGGGAGCTGTTTTTT.

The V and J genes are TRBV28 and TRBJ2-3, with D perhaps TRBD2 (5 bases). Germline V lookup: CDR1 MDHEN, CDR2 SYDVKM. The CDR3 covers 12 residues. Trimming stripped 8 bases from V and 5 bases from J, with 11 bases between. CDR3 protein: CASRGAVDTQYF. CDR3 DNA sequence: TGTGCCAGCCGCGGAGCGGTAGATACGCAGTATTTT.

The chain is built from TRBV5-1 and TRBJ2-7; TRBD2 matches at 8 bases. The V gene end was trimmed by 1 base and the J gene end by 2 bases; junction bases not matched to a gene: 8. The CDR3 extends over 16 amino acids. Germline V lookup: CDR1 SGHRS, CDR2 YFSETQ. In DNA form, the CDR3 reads TGCGCCAGCAGCTTGATCGCGGGAGGTACCACCTACGAGCAGTACTTC. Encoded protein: CASSLIAGGTTYEQYF. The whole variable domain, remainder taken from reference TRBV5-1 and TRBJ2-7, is KAGVTQTPRYLIKTRGQQVTLSCSPISGHRSVSWYQQTPGQGLQFLFEYFSETQRNKGNFPGRFSGRQFSNSRSEMNVSTLELGDSALYLCASSLIAGGTTYEQYFGPGTRLTVT.

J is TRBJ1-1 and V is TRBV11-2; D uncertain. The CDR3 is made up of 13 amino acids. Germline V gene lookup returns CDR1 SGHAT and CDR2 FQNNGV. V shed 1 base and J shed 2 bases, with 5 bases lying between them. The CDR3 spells CASSLVINTEAFF. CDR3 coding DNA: TGTGCCAGCAGCTTAGTAATTAACACTGAAGCTTTCTTT.

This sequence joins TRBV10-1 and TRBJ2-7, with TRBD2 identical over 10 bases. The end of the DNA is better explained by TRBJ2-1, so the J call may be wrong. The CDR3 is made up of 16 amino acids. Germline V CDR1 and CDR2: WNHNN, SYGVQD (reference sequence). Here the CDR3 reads CASSEGLAGVKNEQFF. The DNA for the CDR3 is TGCGCCAGCAGTGAAGGTCTAGCGGGAGTAAAAAATGAGCAGTTCTTC.

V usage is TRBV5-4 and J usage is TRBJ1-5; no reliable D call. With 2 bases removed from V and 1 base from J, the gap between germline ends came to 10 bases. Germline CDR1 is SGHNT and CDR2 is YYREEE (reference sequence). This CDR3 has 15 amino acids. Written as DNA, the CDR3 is TGTGCCAGCAGCTTTCCTTATGGCAGCAATCAGCCCCAGCATTTT. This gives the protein CASSFPYGSNQPQHF.

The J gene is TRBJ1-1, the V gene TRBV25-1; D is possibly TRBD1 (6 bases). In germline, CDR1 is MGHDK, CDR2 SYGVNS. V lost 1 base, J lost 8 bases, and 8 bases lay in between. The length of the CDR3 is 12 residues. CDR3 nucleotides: TGTGCCAGCAGTGAATCTGGACAGGAAGCTTTCTTT. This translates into CASSESGQEAFF.

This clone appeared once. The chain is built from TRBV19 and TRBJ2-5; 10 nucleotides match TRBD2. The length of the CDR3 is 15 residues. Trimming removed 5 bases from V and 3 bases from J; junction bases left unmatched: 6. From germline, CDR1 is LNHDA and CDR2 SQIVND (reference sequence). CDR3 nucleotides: TGTGCCAGTAGTGGGGGACTAGCGAGAGAAGAGACCCAGTACTTC. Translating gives CASSGGLAREETQYF.